Below, one TCR beta chain is given with its context. This sample is drawn from a study of blood T cells in healthy people across ages. The V and J ends lost 6 bases and 3 bases respectively, with 18 bases between them. CDR3 length: 15 amino acids. Primed by a sample-barcoded 5' primer and a J-beta primer mix, a second PCR proceeded for 7 to 11 cycles. TCRdb fed the 5' RACE reads into MiXCR, producing one record per CDR3 protein. The table records about 1.8 million distinct CDR3 sequences, around 48% of them present only once. The sequence was obtained from a woman in her forties in good health. The sample consisted of blood. The V gene is TRBV12-3 or TRBV12-4, the J gene TRBJ2-7, with D possibly being TRBD1 (5 bases). CDR3 sequence: CASRPKSSRVYEQYF. CDR3 in DNA: TGTGCCAGCAGGCCAAAGTCTTCCAGGGTCTACGAGCAGTACTTC.